This T cell receptor beta chain stems from a study of beta chain features in type 1 diabetes. Overall study context: Across every sample, around 98 million sorted cells were examined in total. Study outcomes and limitations: Any HLA-type effect on TCRB rearrangement remained unresolved here. Type 1 diabetes patients had TCRB CDR3s that were shorter (moderately but significantly so) in all four CD4+ subsets.

Every isolated RNA sample was fully reverse transcribed, so sequencing captured expressed TCRB transcripts. Repertoires were generated with immunoSEQ multiplex PCR, while TCRdb's copy carries only in-frame clones and drops some. The sample includes almost 350,000 clones, roughly a tenth of them seen just once. The trim removed 6 bases at V and 0 bases at J, leaving 2 bases unmatched. Per germline, CDR1 KGHSH and CDR2 LQKENI. The CDR3 runs to 14 residues. About this clone itself: No antigen is known for it.

The sample consisted of central memory CD4+ T cells from blood. This chain uses TRBV18 with TRBJ1-3, with 7 bases identical to TRBD1. The source of this sequence is a man aged 25-45 years with type 1 diabetes. The CDR3 is CASSRDSSGNTIYF. The CDR3 bases are TGTGCCAGCTCTCGGGACAGCTCTGGAAACACCATATATTTT.